This T cell receptor (beta chain) was sequenced for a study of T cells in Graves' hyperthyroidism and ophthalmopathy. It was RNA transcripts that yielded the amplified TCR beta CDR3 regions. First-round RT-PCR targeting the TCR CDR3 was performed with the HTBI primer set. TCRdb reanalysed the multiplex PCR reads using MiXCR and keeps one entry per CDR3 protein. The repertoire holds around 700,000 distinct CDR3 sequences, 15% to 20% seen once, with approximately 15% in the top ten. Study conclusions and caveats: Ophthalmopathy could be told apart from stable hyperthyroidism with a 13 V-J model. The model forecast ophthalmopathy, anticipating it by a median 6.5 months before onset.

This clonotype has a count of ten or more. Its antigen is currently unknown. In germline, CDR1 is KGHSH, CDR2 LQKENI. The CDR3 spans 19 residues. V was clipped by 3 bases and J by 1 base, with 24 bases between them. This receptor was taken from a woman aged 45-59 years with Graves' hyperthyroidism that later progressed to Graves' ophthalmopathy. The sample was blood. The chain employs TRBV18 and TRBJ1-1; the D is unclear. This chain's CDR3 is CASSPDGHTRTQQNTEAFF. The CDR3 DNA follows: TGTGCCAGCTCACCCGATGGCCACACAAGAACTCAGCAGAACACTGAAGCTTTCTTT.